This TCR beta chain was sequenced for a study of blood T cell repertoires in COVID-19. In the source study's methods: Reference gene primer amplification gave estimated nucleated cell counts. Sequencing was performed with immunoSEQ multiplex PCR; in TCRdb, only in-frame clones are kept and a portion is missing. The DNA was the basis for D and trimming; V, J and clone size are from that table. Found here are 350,000 to 500,000 clones, roughly 90% of them singletons; the top ten hold roughly 0.87%. V was trimmed by 1 base and J by 5 bases, leaving 15 bases between them. The CDR3 has 15 amino acids. Looked up from germline, CDR1 is LNHNV and CDR2 is YYDKDF (reference sequence). In Seattle, patients joined the study during active infection and were tracked longitudinally.

Material: peripheral blood. This chain links TRBV15 with TRBJ2-7, with D possibly matching TRBD2 (6 bases). This TCR was sampled from a young man with COVID-19, enrolled during active disease. The CDR3 DNA sequence: TGTGCCACCAGCAGAGGGGAGGACTCCCGAGACGAGCAGTACTTC. It is translated as CATSRGEDSRDEQYF.